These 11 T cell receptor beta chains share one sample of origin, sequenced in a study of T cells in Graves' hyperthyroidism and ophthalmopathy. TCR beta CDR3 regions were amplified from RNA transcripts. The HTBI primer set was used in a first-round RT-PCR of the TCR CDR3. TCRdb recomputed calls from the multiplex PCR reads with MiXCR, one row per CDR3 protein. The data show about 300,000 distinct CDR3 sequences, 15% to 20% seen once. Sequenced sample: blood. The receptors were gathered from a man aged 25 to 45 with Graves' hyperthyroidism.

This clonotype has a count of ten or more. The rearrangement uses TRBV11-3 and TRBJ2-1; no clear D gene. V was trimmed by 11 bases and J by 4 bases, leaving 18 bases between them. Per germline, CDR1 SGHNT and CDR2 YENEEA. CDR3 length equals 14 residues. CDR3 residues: CASKKGGTYNEQFF. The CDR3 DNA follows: TGTGCCTCCAAAAAGGGCGGAACTTACAATGAGCAGTTCTTC.

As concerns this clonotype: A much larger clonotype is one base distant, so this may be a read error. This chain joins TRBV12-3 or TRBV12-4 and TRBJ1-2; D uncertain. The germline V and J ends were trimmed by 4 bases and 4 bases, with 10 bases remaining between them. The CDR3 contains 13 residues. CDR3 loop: CASSSEYAYGYTF. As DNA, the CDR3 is TGTGCCAGCAGTTCGGAGTATGCCTATGGCTACACCTTC.

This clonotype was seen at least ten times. The CDR3 sequence is CASSPADHAGTEQFF. The CDR3 DNA follows: TGTGCCAGCAGTCCCGCGGATCACGCGGGTACTGAGCAGTTCTTC. V and J are TRBV3-1 and TRBJ2-1; D is perhaps TRBD2 (5 bases). The CDR3 is made up of 15 amino acids. Trimming shortened V by 6 bases and J by 9 bases, and 21 bases separated the two germline ends. CDR1 is LGHDT and CDR2 is YNNKEL in the germline V gene (reference sequence).

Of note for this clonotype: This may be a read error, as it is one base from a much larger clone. CDR3 DNA: TGTGCCAGCAGCCCGCCCATCCGCGGGAGCTCCTACAATGAGCAGTACTTC. Amino acids: CASSPPIRGSSYNEQYF. The chain combines TRBV11-2 with TRBJ2-1, with 7 bases that match TRBD2. The end of the DNA aligns better with TRBJ2-7, so the J call may be wrong. The CDR3 runs 17 residues. CDR1 is SGHAT and CDR2 is FQNNGV in the germline V gene.

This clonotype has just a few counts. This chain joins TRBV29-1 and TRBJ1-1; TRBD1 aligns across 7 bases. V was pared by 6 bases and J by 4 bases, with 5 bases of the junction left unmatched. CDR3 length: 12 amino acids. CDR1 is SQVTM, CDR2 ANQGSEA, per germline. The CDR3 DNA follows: TGCAGCGTGTACAGGGGTGGCACTGAAGCTTTCTTT. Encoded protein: CSVYRGGTEAFF.

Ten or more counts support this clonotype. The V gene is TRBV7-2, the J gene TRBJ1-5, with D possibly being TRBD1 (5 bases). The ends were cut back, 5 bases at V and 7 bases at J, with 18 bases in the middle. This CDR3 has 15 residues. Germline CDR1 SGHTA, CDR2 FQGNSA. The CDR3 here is CASSLGTRENQPQHF. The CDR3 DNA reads TGTGCCAGCAGCCTGGGGACCAGGGAGAACCAGCCCCAGCATTTT.

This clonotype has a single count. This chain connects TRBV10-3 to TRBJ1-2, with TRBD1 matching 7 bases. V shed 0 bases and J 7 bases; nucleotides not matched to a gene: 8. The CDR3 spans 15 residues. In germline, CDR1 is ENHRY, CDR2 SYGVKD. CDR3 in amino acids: CAISESRQGERGYTF. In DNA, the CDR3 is TGTGCCATCAGTGAGTCGAGGCAGGGGGAGCGTGGCTACACCTTC.

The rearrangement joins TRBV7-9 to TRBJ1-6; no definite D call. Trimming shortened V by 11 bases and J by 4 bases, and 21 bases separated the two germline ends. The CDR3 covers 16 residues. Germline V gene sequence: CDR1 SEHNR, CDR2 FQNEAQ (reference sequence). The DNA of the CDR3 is TGTGCCGTCGCGGCAGTCTCACCTTATTATAATTCACCCCTCCACTTT. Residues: CAVAAVSPYYNSPLHF.

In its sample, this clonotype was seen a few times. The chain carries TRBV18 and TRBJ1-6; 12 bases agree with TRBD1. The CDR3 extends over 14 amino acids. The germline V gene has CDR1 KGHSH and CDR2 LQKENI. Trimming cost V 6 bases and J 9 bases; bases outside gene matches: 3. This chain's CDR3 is CASSLGQGASPLHF. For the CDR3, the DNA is TGTGCCAGCTCCCTGGGACAGGGGGCTTCACCCCTCCACTTT.

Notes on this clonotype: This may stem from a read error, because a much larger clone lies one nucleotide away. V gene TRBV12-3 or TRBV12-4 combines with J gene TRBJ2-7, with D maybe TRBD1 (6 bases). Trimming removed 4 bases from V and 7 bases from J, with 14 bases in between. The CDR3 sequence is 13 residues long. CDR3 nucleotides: TGTGCCAGCAGTTCAGGTTCAGGGGTAGAGCAGTACTTC. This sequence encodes CASSSGSGVEQYF.

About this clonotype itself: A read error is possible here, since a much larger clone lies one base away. Written as DNA, the CDR3 is TGTGCCAGCAGCCAACACCTAGCGGGAGTGGCCGGGGAGCTGTTTTTT. Its protein product is CASSQHLAGVAGELFF. This chain connects TRBV14 to TRBJ2-2; 10 bases align to TRBD2. V shed 2 bases and J 6 bases; nucleotides not matched to a gene: 6. The V gene's germline CDR1 is SGHDN and CDR2 FVKESK. The CDR3 runs 16 residues.